This T cell receptor (beta chain) was sequenced during a study of human T cells and chemical hapten exposure. At the level of the study: The study patch tested 0.01% DPC on the upper back and read results at 6 days. General study points: The study found that DPC sensitization did not change TCRs above 1 in 1000 frequency.

The CDR3 length is 16 residues. The V and J ends lost 0 bases and 4 bases respectively, with 15 bases between them. Germline-derived CDR1 and CDR2 are MGHRA and YSYEKL. This sample's time point: patch test 3, about 24 weeks after DPC sensitization. Regarding treatment: therapeutic diphenylcyclopropenone sensitization with weekly scalp DPC. Total RNA was isolated from whole blood that had not been fractionated. Per the original data handling: From about 22,000 to 700,000 TCRs were found per sample, with a median of about 96,000. TCRdb re-derived calls from the RACE reads in MiXCR, one entry per CDR3 protein. The V and J calls come from TCRdb's annotation, not from the publication. The sample shows 28,000 or so distinct CDR3 sequences, around 6% of them seen only once. This clonotype was seen at least ten times. No antigen is known for it.

The sequence was collected from a man aged 30 to 45 with alopecia areata. Some clones in this sample may be carry-over from other donors' samples. The chain carries TRBV4-1 and TRBJ2-5; D is possibly TRBD1 or TRBD2 (6 bases each). This specimen consisted of whole blood, obtained in connection with sensitization to the hapten diphenylcyclopropenone (DPC). As DNA, the CDR3 is TGCGCCAGCAGCCAAGATCTTGGGGGGCACGGAGAGACCCAGTACTTC. Translated, it gives CASSQDLGGHGETQYF.